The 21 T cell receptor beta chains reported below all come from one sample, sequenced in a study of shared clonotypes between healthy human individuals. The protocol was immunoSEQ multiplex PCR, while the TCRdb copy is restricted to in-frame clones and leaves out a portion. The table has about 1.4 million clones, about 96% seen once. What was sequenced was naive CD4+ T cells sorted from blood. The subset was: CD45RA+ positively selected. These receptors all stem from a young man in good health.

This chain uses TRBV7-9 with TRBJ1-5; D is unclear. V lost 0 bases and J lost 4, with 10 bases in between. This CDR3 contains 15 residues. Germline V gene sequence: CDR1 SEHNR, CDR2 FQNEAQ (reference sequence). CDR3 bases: TGTGCCAGCAGCTTAGCAGCCGGCCTAAATCAGCCCCAGCATTTT. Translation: CASSLAAGLNQPQHF.

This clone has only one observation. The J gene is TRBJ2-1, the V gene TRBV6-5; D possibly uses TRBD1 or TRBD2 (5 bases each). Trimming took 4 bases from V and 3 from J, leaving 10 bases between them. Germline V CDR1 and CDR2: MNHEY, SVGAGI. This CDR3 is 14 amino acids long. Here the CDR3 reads CASSFRDLYNEQFF. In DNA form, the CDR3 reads TGTGCCAGCAGTTTCCGGGACCTCTACAATGAGCAGTTCTTC.

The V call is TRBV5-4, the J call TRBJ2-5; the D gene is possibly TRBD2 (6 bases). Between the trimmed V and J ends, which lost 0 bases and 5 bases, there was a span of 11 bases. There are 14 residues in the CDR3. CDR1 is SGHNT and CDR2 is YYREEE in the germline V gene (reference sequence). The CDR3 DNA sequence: TGTGCCAGCAGCTTGGCCTTGGGAGGCGAGACCCAGTACTTC. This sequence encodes CASSLALGGETQYF.

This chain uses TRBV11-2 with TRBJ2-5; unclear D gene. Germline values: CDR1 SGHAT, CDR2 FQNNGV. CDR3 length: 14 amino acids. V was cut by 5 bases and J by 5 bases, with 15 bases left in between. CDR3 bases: TGTGCCAGCAGCCCCACTACTTGGATGGAGACCCAGTACTTC. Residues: CASSPTTWMETQYF.

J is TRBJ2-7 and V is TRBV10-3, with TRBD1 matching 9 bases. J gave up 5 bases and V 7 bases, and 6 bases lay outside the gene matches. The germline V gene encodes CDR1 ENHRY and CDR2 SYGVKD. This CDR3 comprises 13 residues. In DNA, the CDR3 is TGTGCCATCAAGGACAGGGGTGGCCACGAGCAGTACTTC. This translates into CAIKDRGGHEQYF.

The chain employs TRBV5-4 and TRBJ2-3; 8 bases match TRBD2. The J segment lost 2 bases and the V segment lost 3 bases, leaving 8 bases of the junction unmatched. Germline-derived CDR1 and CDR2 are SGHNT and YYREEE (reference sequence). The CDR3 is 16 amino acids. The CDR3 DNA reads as TGTGCCAGCAGCTCCGCGGGGGGACAAGACACAGATACGCAGTATTTT. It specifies CASSSAGGQDTDTQYF.

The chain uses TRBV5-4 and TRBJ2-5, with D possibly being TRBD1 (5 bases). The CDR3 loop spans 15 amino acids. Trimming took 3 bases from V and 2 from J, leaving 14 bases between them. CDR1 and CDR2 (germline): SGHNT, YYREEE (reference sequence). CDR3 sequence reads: CASSSGSQGQETQYF. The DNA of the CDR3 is TGTGCCAGCAGCTCCGGTAGCCAGGGACAAGAGACCCAGTACTTC.

This CDR3 reads CASRGSGRAVGELFF. Written as DNA, the CDR3 is TGTGCCAGCAGGGGGAGCGGGAGGGCCGTCGGGGAGCTGTTTTTT. V is TRBV6-5 and J is TRBJ2-2; 10 nucleotides line up with TRBD2. Trimming took 6 bases from V and 7 from J; bases not matched to a gene: 8. This CDR3 comprises 15 residues. Germline loops: CDR1 MNHEY, CDR2 SVGAGI.

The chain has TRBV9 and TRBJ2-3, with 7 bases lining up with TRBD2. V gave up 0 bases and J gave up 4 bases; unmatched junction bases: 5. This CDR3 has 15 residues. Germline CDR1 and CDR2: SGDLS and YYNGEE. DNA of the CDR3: TGTGCCAGCAGCGTAGTGGGCGGGAGTGCAGATACGCAGTATTTT. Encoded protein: CASSVVGGSADTQYF.

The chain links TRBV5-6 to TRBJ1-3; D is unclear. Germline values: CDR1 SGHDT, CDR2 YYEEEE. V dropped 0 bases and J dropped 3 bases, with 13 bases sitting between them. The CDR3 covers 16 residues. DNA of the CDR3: TGTGCCAGCAGCTTGGGACCACCGCTCGGTGGAAACACCATATATTTT. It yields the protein CASSLGPPLGGNTIYF.

DNA of the CDR3: TGTGCCAGCAGCGTATGGGGTGATGAAGGCTACGAGCAGTACTTC. Protein sequence: CASSVWGDEGYEQYF. The chain couples TRBV9 to TRBJ2-7; no firm D call. This CDR3 comprises 15 residues. Trimming cost V 1 base and J 3 bases, with 14 bases left between them. Germline assignment: CDR1 SGDLS and CDR2 YYNGEE.

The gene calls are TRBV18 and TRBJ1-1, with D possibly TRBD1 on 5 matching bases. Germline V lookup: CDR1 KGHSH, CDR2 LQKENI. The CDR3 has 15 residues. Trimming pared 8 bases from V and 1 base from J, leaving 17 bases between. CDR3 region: CASAQGQVPNTEAFF. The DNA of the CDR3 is TGTGCCAGCGCTCAGGGTCAAGTCCCGAACACTGAAGCTTTCTTT.

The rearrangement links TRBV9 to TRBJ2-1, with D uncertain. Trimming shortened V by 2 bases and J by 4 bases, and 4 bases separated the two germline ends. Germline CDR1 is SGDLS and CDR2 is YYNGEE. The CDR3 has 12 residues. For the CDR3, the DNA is TGTGCCAGCAGCGTGAAATACAATGAGCAGTTCTTC. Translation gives CASSVKYNEQFF.

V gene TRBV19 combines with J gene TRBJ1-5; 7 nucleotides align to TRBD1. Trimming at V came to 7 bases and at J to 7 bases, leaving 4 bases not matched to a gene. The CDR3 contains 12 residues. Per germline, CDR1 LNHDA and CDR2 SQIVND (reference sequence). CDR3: CASTDRDQPQHF. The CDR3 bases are TGTGCCAGTACCGACAGGGACCAGCCCCAGCATTTT.

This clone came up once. The CDR3 loop is CASSPAWSSSYNEQFF. CDR3 nucleotide sequence: TGTGCCAGCAGCCCAGCGTGGAGCAGCTCCTACAATGAGCAGTTCTTC. V usage is TRBV28 and J usage is TRBJ2-1; D is ambiguous. Germline V gene lookup returns CDR1 MDHEN and CDR2 SYDVKM. V dropped 6 bases and J dropped 0 bases, with 15 bases sitting between them. The CDR3 loop spans 16 amino acids. Full variable domain (rest looked up from reference TRBV28 and TRBJ2-1): DVKVTQSSRYLVKRTGEKVFLECVQDMDHENMFWYRQDPGLGLRLIYFSYDVKMKEKGDIPEGYSVSREKKERFSLILESASTNQTSMYLCASSPAWSSSYNEQFFGPGTRLTVL.

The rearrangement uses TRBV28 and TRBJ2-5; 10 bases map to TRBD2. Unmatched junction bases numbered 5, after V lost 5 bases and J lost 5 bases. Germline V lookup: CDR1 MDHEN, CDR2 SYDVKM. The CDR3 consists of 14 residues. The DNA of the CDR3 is TGTGCCAGCAGTCAACTAGCGGGGATGGAGACCCAGTACTTC. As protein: CASSQLAGMETQYF.

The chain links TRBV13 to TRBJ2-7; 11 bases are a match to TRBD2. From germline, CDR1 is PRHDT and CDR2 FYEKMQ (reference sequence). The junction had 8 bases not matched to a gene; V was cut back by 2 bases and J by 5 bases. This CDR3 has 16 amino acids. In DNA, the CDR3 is TGTGCCAGCAGCTTAATTCGACTAGCGGGACATCACGAGCAGTACTTC. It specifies CASSLIRLAGHHEQYF.

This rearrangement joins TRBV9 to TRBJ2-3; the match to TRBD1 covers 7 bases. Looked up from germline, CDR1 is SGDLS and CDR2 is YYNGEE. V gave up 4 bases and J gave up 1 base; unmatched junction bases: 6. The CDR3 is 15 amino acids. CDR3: CASSFTGVRTDTQYF. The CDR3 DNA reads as TGTGCCAGCAGCTTTACAGGGGTGCGCACAGATACGCAGTATTTT.

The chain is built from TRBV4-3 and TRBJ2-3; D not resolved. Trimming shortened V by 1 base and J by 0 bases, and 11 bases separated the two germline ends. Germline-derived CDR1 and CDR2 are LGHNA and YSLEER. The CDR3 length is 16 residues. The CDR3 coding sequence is TGCGCCAGCAGCCAAGCAACAAGGGCAAGCACAGATACGCAGTATTTT. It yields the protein CASSQATRASTDTQYF.

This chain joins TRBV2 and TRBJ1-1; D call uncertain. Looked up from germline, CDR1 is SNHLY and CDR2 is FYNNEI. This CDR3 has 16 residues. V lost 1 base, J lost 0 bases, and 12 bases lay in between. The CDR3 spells CASSEVMVQMNTEAFF. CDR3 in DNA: TGTGCCAGCAGTGAAGTCATGGTACAGATGAACACTGAAGCTTTCTTT.

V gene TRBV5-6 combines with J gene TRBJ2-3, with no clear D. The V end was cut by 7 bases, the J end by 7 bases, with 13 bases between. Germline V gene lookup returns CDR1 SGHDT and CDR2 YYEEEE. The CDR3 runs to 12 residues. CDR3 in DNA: TGTGCCAGCGGTTTCTCTACGTATACGCAGTATTTT. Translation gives CASGFSTYTQYF.